This T cell receptor (beta chain) is from a study of cytomegalovirus exposure and HLA in healthy donors. The overall study: Later, an analysis reported that the 100 to 150 validation repertoires had used the same platform as the roughly 720 first-cohort repertoires.

CDR1 is SQVTM, CDR2 ANQGSEA, per germline. Between the trimmed V and J ends, which lost 5 bases and 1 base, there was a span of 5 bases. The CDR3 totals 12 residues. Study-wide points: The authors listed 164 TCR beta chains as cytomegalovirus-associated. Most TCRs appeared rarely, but some public TCRs recurred in many donors.

This table comes from immunoSEQ multiplex PCR, and its TCRdb copy is limited to in-frame clones, with some not included. The top ten hold about 3% of the sample, which has fewer than 250,000 clones, approximately 90% seen once. To note about this clone: What it binds is unknown.

The sample taken for sequencing was PBMCs. This rearrangement joins TRBV29-1 to TRBJ1-4, with D unresolved. The source is a man in his late teens or twenties in good health and CMV-seronegative. Written as DNA, the CDR3 is TGCAGCGTTCGGGTAACTAATGAAAAACTGTTTTTT. Protein product: CSVRVTNEKLFF.